These 14 T cell receptor beta chains came from one sample sequenced in a study of T-cell reconstitution after alpha-beta-depleted transplantation in children (dated by TCRdb to about 2016). Library preparation employed PCR. Sequencing was carried out with an Illumina HiSeq 2500. To normalize quantification of the TCRbeta repertoire, the TCR libraries were built with molecular barcoding that relied on unique molecular identifiers. TCRdb ran its own pipeline on the public reads, namely fastp trimming at Q25 and MiXCR clone calling, and kept in-frame beta chains. Entries that share a CDR3 protein sequence are merged under the most common genes and DNA. The sample profile shows 540,000 or so distinct CDR3 sequences; under 25% of them were found once. The top ten hold roughly 13% of the sample. The treatment or condition label for this specimen denotes: allogeneic hematopoietic cell transplantation with graft depleted of TCRalphabeta T cells and CD19 B cells.

The source was PBMCs, mostly from graft donor cells, collected 360 days after TCRalphabeta/CD19-depleted stem cell transplant. The source of these receptors is a boy under two years old who had a stem cell transplant for acute myeloid leukemia, so the T cells may come from the graft donor.

The chain has TRBV12-3 or TRBV12-4 and TRBJ2-3; no definite D call. V was pared by 5 bases and J by 6 bases, with 9 bases between. The CDR3 loop spans 12 amino acids. The DNA for the CDR3 is TGTGCCAGCAGTCAAGGCCTGGATACGCAGTATTTT. Protein: CASSQGLDTQYF.

The chain links TRBV6-2 or TRBV6-3 to TRBJ2-3, with D perhaps matching TRBD1 (6 bases). Deletions cut 6 bases from V and 3 bases from J, with 19 bases between. CDR1 is MNHEY and CDR2 is SVGEGT in the germline V gene. This CDR3 has 16 amino acids. CDR3 in amino acids: CASRSQTGRFTDTQYF. For the CDR3, the DNA is TGTGCCAGCAGGTCCCAAACAGGGCGGTTTACAGATACGCAGTATTTT.

This clonotype appeared many times. The chain has TRBV29-1 and TRBJ1-1; the D gene is possibly TRBD1 (5 bases). The germline V gene encodes CDR1 SQVTM and CDR2 ANQGSEA. V gave up 6 bases and J gave up 1 base, with 6 bases separating them. The CDR3 has 11 residues. The CDR3 DNA reads TGCAGCGTCCAGGGGAACACTGAAGCTTTCTTT. Its translation is CSVQGNTEAFF.

The chain joins TRBV15 to TRBJ2-1, with D maybe TRBD1 (6 bases). The germline V and J ends were trimmed by 5 bases and 4 bases, with 15 bases remaining between them. Germline CDR1 LNHNV, CDR2 YYDKDF (reference sequence). The CDR3 is made up of 15 amino acids. The CDR3 bases are TGTGCCACCAGCCTCCGGGACAAAATTTACAATGAGCAGTTCTTC. Protein: CATSLRDKIYNEQFF.

CDR3 coding DNA: TGTGCCAGCAGCGGGGGGGTAGCGGGGTACAATGAGCAGTTCTTC. Encoded protein: CASSGGVAGYNEQFF. V and J are TRBV9 and TRBJ2-1; 8 bases map to TRBD2. Germline trimming cut 3 bases from V and 4 bases from J; bases unmatched to any gene: 6. The CDR3 runs to 15 residues. Germline loops: CDR1 SGDLS, CDR2 YYNGEE. The variable domain in full, completed from reference TRBV9 and TRBJ2-1, reads DSGVTQTPKHLITATGQRVTLRCSPRSGDLSVYWYQQSLDQGLQFLIQYYNGEERAKGNILERFSAQQFPDLHSELNLSSLELGDSALYFCASSGGVAGYNEQFFGPGTRLTVL.

The chain has TRBV6-2 or TRBV6-3 and TRBJ2-2, with 8 bases aligning to TRBD2. The CDR3 sequence is 16 residues long. The germline V gene encodes CDR1 MNHEY and CDR2 SVGEGT. The junction had 8 bases not matched to a gene; V was cut back by 1 base and J by 7 bases. The CDR3 reads CASSYLSGGQRGELFF. As DNA, the CDR3 is TGTGCCAGCAGTTACTTGTCGGGGGGGCAACGCGGGGAGCTGTTTTTT.

This clonotype has just a few counts. The chain is built from TRBV29-1 and TRBJ2-2; TRBD2 matches at 8 bases. Germline CDR1 reads SQVTM; CDR2 reads ANQGSEA. This CDR3 has 15 residues. V trimming: 5 bases; J trimming: 7 bases; junction bases outside the gene matches: 12. CDR3 coding DNA: TGCAGCGTTCAATGGCACGGGGGGGGAAGCGGGGAGCTGTTTTTT. It specifies CSVQWHGGGSGELFF.

This clonotype occurred a few times. The chain is built from TRBV10-3 and TRBJ2-5; 7 positions match TRBD1. The trim removed 0 bases at V and 4 bases at J, leaving 11 bases unmatched. Germline V gives CDR1 ENHRY, CDR2 SYGVKD. CDR3 length: 17 amino acids. The CDR3 coding sequence is TGTGCCATCAGTGAGTCTACGGCAGGGGGAATTCGAGAGACCCAGTACTTC. This codes for CAISESTAGGIRETQYF.

In this sample, this clonotype turned up once. V usage is TRBV7-8 and J usage is TRBJ2-7; D is possibly TRBD1 (6 bases). This CDR3 has 16 residues. The germline V gene encodes CDR1 SGHVS and CDR2 FQNEAQ. The V end lost 5 bases, the J end lost 7 bases, and 24 bases lay between the germline ends. DNA for the CDR3: TGTGCCAGCAGCCTAATCCCCCAGGGGTCCCAGGGTGAGCAGTACGTC. Translated: CASSLIPQGSQGEQYV.

The table lists this clonotype with many counts. The chain employs TRBV2 and TRBJ1-1; TRBD1 is a possible D gene (5 bases). The V and J ends lost 5 bases and 7 bases respectively, with 20 bases between them. This CDR3 has 15 amino acids. From germline, CDR1 is SNHLY and CDR2 FYNNEI. CDR3 in DNA: TGTGCCAGCAGTCCTAAGGGACCGACTTACGTTGAAGCTTTCTTT. Its translation: CASSPKGPTYVEAFF.

This clonotype was counted only a few times. This chain links TRBV10-3 with TRBJ2-7; D call uncertain. V was shortened by 11 bases and J by 4 bases, with 15 bases between the two germline ends. Per germline, CDR1 ENHRY and CDR2 SYGVKD. The CDR3 spans 12 residues. For the CDR3, the DNA is TGTGCCCCCCCCCGCGGCCAATACGAGCAGTACTTC. This translates into CAPPRGQYEQYF.

This clonotype has a handful of counts. The chain carries TRBV24-1 and TRBJ2-2, with 8 bases identical to TRBD2. Germline V gene data show CDR1 as KGHDR and CDR2 as SFDVKD. The V segment lost 4 bases and the J segment 9 bases; nucleotides outside the gene matches: 9. The CDR3 extends over 15 amino acids. This CDR3 is CATSDAGTRQRELFF. The DNA of the CDR3 is TGTGCCACCAGTGACGCCGGGACTAGGCAACGGGAGCTGTTTTTT.

This clonotype was seen repeatedly, ten times or more. The chain carries TRBV6-5 and TRBJ1-2; TRBD1 matches at 9 bases. This CDR3 has 15 residues. Per germline, CDR1 MNHEY and CDR2 SVGAGI. V shed 2 bases and J 5 bases; nucleotides not matched to a gene: 6. CDR3 loop: CASSYGGQGLYGYTF. The CDR3 DNA is TGTGCCAGCAGTTACGGGGGACAGGGCCTTTATGGCTACACCTTC.

This clonotype showed up many times. V and J are TRBV20-1 and TRBJ2-3, with a weak D call TRBD1 (6 bases). Germline CDR1 reads DFQATT; CDR2 reads SNEGSKA (reference sequence). The CDR3 covers 14 residues. CDR3 bases: TGCAGCCTCCTCGGACAGATCGGCACAGATACGCAGTATTTT. It is translated as CSLLGQIGTDTQYF.